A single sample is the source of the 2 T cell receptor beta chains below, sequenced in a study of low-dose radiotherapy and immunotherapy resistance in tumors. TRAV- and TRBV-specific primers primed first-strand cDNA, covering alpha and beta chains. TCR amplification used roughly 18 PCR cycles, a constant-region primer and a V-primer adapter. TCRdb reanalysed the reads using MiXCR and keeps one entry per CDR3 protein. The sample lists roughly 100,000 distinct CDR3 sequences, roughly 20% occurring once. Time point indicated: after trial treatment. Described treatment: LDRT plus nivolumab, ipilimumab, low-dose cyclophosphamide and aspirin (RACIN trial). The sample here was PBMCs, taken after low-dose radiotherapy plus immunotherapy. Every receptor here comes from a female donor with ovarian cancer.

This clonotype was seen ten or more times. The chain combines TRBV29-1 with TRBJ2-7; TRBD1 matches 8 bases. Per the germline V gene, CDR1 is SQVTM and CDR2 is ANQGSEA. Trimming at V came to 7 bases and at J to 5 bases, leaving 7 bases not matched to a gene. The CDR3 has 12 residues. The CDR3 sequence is CSGRRGPNEQYF. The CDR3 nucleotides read TGCAGCGGACGCAGGGGGCCAAACGAGCAGTACTTC.

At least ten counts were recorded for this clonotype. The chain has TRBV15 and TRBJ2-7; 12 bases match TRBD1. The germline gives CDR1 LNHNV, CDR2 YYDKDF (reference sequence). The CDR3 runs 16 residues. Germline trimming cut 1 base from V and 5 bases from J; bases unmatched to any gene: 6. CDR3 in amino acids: CATSRVGGTGGDEQYF. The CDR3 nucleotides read TGTGCCACCAGCAGAGTTGGCGGGACAGGGGGCGACGAGCAGTACTTC.